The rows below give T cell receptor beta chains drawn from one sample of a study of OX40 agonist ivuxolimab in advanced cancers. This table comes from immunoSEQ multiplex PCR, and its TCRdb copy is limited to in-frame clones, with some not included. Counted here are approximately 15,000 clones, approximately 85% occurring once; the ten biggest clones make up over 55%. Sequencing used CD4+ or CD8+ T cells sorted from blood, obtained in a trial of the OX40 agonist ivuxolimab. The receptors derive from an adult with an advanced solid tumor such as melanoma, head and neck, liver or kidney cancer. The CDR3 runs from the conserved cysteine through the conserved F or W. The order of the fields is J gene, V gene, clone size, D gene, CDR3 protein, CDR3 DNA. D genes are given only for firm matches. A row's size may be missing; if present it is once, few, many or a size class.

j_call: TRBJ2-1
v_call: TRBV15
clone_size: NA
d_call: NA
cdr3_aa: CATSRERSGRRNNEQFF
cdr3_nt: TGTGCCACCAGCAGAGAGAGGTCGGGCAGGAGAAACAATGAGCAGTTCTTC

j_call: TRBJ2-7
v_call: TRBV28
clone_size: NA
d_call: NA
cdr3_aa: CASSDSSYEQYF
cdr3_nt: TGTGCCAGCAGTGACTCCTCCTACGAGCAGTACTTC

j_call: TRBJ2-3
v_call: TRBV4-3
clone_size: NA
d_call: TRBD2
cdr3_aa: CASSQGLREGVGTDTQYF
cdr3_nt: TGCGCCAGCAGCCAAGGTCTCCGGGAGGGAGTCGGCACAGATACGCAGTATTTT

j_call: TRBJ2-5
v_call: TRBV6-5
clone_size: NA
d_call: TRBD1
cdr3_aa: CASTHFDREETQYF
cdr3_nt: TGTGCCAGCACCCACTTCGACAGGGAAGAGACCCAGTACTTC

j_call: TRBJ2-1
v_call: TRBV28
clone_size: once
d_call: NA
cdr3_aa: CASSVAMSYNEQFF
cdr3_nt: TGTGCCAGCAGCGTAGCTATGTCGTACAATGAGCAGTTCTTC

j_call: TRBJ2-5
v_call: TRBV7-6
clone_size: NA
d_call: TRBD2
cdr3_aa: CASSLAGAGGQETQYF
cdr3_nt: TGTGCCAGCAGCTTAGCCGGCGCGGGGGGACAAGAGACCCAGTACTTC

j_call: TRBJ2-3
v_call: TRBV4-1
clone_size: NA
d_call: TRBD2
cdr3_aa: CASSHPSGITDTQYF
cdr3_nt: TGCGCCAGCAGCCACCCTAGCGGAATTACAGATACGCAGTATTTT

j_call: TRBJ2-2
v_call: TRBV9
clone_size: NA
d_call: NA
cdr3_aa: CASSVGGGELFF
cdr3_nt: TGTGCCAGCAGCGTAGGAGGGGGGGAGCTGTTTTTT

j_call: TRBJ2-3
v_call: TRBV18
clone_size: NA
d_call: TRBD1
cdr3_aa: CASSLRQGETSTDTQYF
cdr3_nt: TGTGCCAGCTCACTTCGACAGGGGGAAACTAGCACAGATACGCAGTATTTT

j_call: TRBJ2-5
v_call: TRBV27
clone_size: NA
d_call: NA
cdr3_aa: CASSPTGIPQETQYF
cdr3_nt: TGTGCCAGCAGTCCTACAGGGATACCTCAAGAGACCCAGTACTTC

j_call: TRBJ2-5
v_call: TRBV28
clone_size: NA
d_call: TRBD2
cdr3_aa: CASSPPTSGRVETQYF
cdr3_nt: TGTGCCAGCAGTCCGCCGACTAGCGGGAGGGTGGAGACCCAGTACTTC

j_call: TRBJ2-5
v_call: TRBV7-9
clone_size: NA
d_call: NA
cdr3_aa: CASSLGQGVGETQYF
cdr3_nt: TGTGCCAGCAGCTTAGGCCAGGGAGTAGGAGAGACCCAGTACTTC

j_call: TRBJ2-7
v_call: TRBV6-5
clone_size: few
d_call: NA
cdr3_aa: CASSPTGLYYEQYF
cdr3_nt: TGTGCCAGCAGTCCCACTGGACTCTACTACGAGCAGTACTTC

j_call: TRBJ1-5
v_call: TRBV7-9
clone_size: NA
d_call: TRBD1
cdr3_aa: CASSPDREGNQPQHF
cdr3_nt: TGTGCCAGCAGCCCGGACAGGGAGGGAAATCAGCCCCAGCATTTT

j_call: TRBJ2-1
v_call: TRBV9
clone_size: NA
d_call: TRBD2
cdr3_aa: CASSVATTSGGDEQFF
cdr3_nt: TGTGCCAGCAGCGTAGCTACGACTAGCGGGGGCGATGAGCAGTTCTTC

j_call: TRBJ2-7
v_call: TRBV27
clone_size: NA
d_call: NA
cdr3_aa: CASSLNGDYEQYF
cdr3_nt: TGTGCCAGCAGTTTAAACGGAGACTACGAGCAGTACTTC

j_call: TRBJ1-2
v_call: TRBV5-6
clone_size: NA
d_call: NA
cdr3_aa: CASSLEQANYGYTF
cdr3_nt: TGTGCCAGCAGCTTGGAGCAGGCTAACTATGGCTACACCTTC

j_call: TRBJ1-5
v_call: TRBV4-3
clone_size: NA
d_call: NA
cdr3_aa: CASSQDTRYNQPQHF
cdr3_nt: TGCGCCAGCAGCCAAGATACCAGGTACAATCAGCCCCAGCATTTT

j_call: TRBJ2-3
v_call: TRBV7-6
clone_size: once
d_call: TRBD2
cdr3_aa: CASSSSPTSGDPDTQYF
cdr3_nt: TGTGCCAGCAGCTCCAGTCCGACTAGCGGTGACCCGGATACGCAGTATTTT

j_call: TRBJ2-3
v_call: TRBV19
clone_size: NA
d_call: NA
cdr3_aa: CASSMGQDLDTQYF
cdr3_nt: TGTGCCAGTAGTATGGGGCAGGACCTGGATACGCAGTATTTT

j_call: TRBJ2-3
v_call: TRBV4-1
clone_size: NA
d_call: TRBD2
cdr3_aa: CASSQPGGTQYF
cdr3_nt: TGCGCCAGCAGCCAACCGGGAGGTACGCAGTATTTT

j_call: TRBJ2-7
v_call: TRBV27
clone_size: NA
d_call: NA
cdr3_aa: CASGTLYEQYF
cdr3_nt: TGTGCCAGCGGGACTCTCTACGAGCAGTACTTC

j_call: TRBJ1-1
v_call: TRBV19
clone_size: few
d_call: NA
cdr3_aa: CASSPGTLNTEAFF
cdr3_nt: TGTGCCAGTAGTCCTGGGACGCTGAACACTGAAGCTTTCTTT

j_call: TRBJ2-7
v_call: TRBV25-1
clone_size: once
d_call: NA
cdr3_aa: CASSEWGYEQYF
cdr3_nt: TGTGCCAGCAGTGAATGGGGGTACGAGCAGTACTTC

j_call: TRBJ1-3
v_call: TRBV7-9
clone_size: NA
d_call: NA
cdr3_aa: CASSSRDNKGNTIYF
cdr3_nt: TGTGCCAGCAGCTCCCGGGACAATAAGGGAAACACCATATATTTT

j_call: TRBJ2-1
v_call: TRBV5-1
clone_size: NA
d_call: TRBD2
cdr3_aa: CASSPGTSGGALDNEQFF
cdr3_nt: TGCGCCAGCAGCCCCGGGACTAGCGGGGGGGCCTTGGACAATGAGCAGTTCTTC

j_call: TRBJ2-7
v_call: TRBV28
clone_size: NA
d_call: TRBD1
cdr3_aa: CASSPIRTGARYEQYF
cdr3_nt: TGTGCCAGCAGTCCTATCCGGACAGGGGCCAGGTACGAGCAGTACTTC

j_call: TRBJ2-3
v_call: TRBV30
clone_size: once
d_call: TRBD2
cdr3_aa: CAWSASGARADTQYF
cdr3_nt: TGTGCCTGGAGTGCTAGCGGAGCGAGGGCAGATACGCAGTATTTT

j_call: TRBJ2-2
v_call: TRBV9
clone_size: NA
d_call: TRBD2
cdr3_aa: CASSVGPGLGSGELFF
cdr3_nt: TGTGCCAGCAGCGTTGGTCCGGGACTAGGCTCCGGGGAGCTGTTTTTT

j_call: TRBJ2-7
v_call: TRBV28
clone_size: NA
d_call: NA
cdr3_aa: CASSLINRYYEQYF
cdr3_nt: TGTGCCAGCAGCCTCATCAACCGATACTACGAGCAGTACTTC

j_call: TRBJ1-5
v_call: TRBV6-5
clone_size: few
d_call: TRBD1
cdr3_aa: CASSLDRETNQPQHF
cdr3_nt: TGTGCCAGCAGCCTCGACAGGGAGACCAATCAGCCCCAGCATTTT

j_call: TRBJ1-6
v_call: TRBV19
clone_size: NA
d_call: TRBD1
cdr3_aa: CASSMGTGRTPLHF
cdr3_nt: TGTGCCAGTAGTATGGGGACAGGGCGGACACCCCTCCACTTT

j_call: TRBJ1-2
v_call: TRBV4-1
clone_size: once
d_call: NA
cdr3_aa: CASSQDLRRNYGYTF
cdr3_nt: TGCGCCAGCAGCCAAGATCTTAGAAGAAACTATGGCTACACCTTC

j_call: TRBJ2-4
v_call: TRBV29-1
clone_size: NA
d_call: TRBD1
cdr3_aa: CSVAGQRFEIAKNIQYF
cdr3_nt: TGCAGCGTTGCGGGACAGAGATTCGAAATAGCCAAAAACATTCAGTACTTC

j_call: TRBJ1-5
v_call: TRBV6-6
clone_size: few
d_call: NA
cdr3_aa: CASSFTYSNQPQHF
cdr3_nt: TGTGCCAGCAGTTTCACTTATAGCAATCAGCCCCAGCATTTT

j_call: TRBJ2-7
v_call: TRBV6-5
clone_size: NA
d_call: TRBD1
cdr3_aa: CASSIGQGAAYEQYF
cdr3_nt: TGTGCCAGCAGTATTGGACAGGGGGCGGCCTACGAGCAGTACTTC

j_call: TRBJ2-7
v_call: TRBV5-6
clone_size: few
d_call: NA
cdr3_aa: CASSLGLSEQYF
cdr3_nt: TGTGCCAGCAGCTTGGGGTTATCCGAGCAGTACTTC

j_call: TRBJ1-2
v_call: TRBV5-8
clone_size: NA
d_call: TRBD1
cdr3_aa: CASSTGQTAF
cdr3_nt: TGTGCCAGCAGCACGGGACAGACCGCCTTC

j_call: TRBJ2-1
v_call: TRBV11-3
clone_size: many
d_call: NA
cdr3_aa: CASSLGPYNEQFF
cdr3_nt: TGTGCCAGCAGCTTAGGCCCCTACAATGAGCAGTTCTTC

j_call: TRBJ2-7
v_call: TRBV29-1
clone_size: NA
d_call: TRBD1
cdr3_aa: CSVVLGQGVLDPYEQYF
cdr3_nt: TGCAGCGTTGTCCTGGGACAGGGGGTTTTGGACCCTTACGAGCAGTACTTC

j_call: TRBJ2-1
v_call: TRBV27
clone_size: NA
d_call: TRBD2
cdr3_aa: CASSLSPSGYNEQFF
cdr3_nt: TGTGCCAGCAGTTTATCGCCTAGCGGCTACAATGAGCAGTTCTTC

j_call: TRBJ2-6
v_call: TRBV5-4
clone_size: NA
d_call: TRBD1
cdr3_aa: CASSPPEWTGVSGANVLTF
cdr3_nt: TGTGCCAGCAGCCCGCCGGAATGGACAGGAGTTTCTGGGGCCAACGTCCTGACTTTC

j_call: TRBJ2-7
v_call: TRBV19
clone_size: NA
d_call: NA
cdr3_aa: CASSTTTGQQSYEQYF
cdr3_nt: TGTGCCAGTAGTACTACGACAGGACAACAGTCCTACGAGCAGTACTTC

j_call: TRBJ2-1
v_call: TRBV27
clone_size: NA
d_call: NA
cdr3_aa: CASSSAGTSEQFF
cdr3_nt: TGTGCCAGCAGTTCGGCAGGGACGAGCGAGCAGTTCTTC

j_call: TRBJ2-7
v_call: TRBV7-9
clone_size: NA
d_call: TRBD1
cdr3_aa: CASSPGTEYEQYF
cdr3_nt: TGTGCCAGCAGCCCCGGGACAGAATACGAGCAGTACTTC